The 32 T cell receptor beta chains below were found in one sample sequenced in a study of cytomegalovirus exposure and HLA in healthy donors. Researchers ran the PCR with 60 Vbeta and 13 Jbeta primers. Measured with immunoSEQ multiplex PCR; TCRdb has only the in-frame clones, and not every one. The sample has 130,000 or so clones, around 70% seen once. Sample: PBMCs. These receptors all stem from a woman in her thirties or forties in good health and CMV-seropositive.

Comment on this clone: At one end, the junction sequence differs from germline, possibly due to a read error. The chain joins TRBV7-9 to TRBJ2-1; 12 nucleotides line up with TRBD2. CDR3 length: 19 amino acids. CDR1 is SEHNR and CDR2 is FQNEAQ in the germline V gene (reference sequence). The CDR3 DNA is TGTTCCAGCAGCTTAGTTGTGCCTAGCGGGAGGGGGTTCTACAATGAGCAGTTCTTC. This encodes CSSSLVVPSGRGFYNEQFF.

This clone showed up just once. CDR3 sequence reads: CASSPGQGYLQYF. The CDR3 DNA sequence: TGTGCCAGCAGCCCGGGACAGGGCTACTTACAGTACTTC. The genes are TRBV9 and TRBJ2-7, with TRBD1 matching over 9 bases. Germline V gene lookup returns CDR1 SGDLS and CDR2 YYNGEE. The V and J ends lost 4 bases and 10 bases, in that order; junction bases with no gene match: 9. CDR3 size: 13 residues.

Only a few counts were recorded for this clone. J is TRBJ1-2 and V is TRBV5-1; D is unresolved. CDR3 size: 15 residues. Between the trimmed V and J ends, which lost 5 bases and 0 bases, there was a span of 14 bases. From germline, CDR1 is SGHRS and CDR2 YFSETQ. CDR3: CASRGDTTSNYGYTF. CDR3 in DNA: TGCGCCAGCAGGGGAGATACGACATCTAACTATGGCTACACCTTC.

In this sample, this clone turned up once. The chain links TRBV29-1 to TRBJ2-3, with 13 bases fitting TRBD2. The length of the CDR3 is 13 residues. The V segment lost 6 bases and the J segment 4 bases; nucleotides outside the gene matches: 1. The V gene's germline CDR1 is SQVTM and CDR2 ANQGSEA. The CDR3 here is CSVGTSGADTQYF. The DNA for the CDR3 is TGCAGCGTAGGGACTAGCGGGGCAGATACGCAGTATTTT.

This clone was found once. The chain recombines TRBV6-5 with TRBJ2-7, with 7 bases identical to TRBD1. The germline CDR1 and CDR2 sequences are MNHEY and SVGAGI. The V and J ends lost 4 bases and 2 bases, in that order; junction bases with no gene match: 8. The CDR3 extends over 15 amino acids. This CDR3 reads CASSSTGRGAYEQYF. The CDR3 DNA is TGTGCCAGCAGTTCGACAGGGAGAGGAGCCTACGAGCAGTACTTC.

The rearrangement links TRBV29-1 to TRBJ2-3; TRBD1 agrees at 7 bases. This CDR3 has 15 residues. CDR1 and CDR2 (germline): SQVTM, ANQGSEA. After removal of 1 base from V and 2 bases from J, the junction contained 6 bases not matched to a gene. The CDR3 DNA reads TGCAGCGTTGAAGGCTCCGGGACAGACACAGATACGCAGTATTTT. As protein: CSVEGSGTDTDTQYF.

This clone was picked up a small number of times. V gene TRBV5-4 combines with J gene TRBJ2-7, with D possibly being TRBD1 (5 bases). The CDR3 consists of 14 residues. Germline values: CDR1 SGHNT, CDR2 YYREEE (reference sequence). V was shortened by 2 bases and J by 0 bases, with 9 bases between the two germline ends. The CDR3 DNA is TGTGCCAGCAGCTTACAGGTGAGCTCCTACGAGCAGTACTTC. This codes for CASSLQVSSYEQYF.

The rearrangement uses TRBV15 and TRBJ1-1; D possibly corresponds to TRBD1 (5 bases). This CDR3 is 14 amino acids long. Germline values: CDR1 LNHNV, CDR2 YYDKDF (reference sequence). V was cut by 5 bases and J by 1 base, with 11 bases left in between. The CDR3 is CATSGHIENTEAFF. The DNA of the CDR3 is TGTGCCACCAGCGGACACATTGAGAACACTGAAGCTTTCTTT.

J is TRBJ2-3 and V is TRBV5-1; 8 positions match TRBD1. CDR3 size: 16 residues. V trimming: 1 base; J trimming: 0 bases; junction bases outside the gene matches: 4. Per the germline V gene, CDR1 is SGHRS and CDR2 is YFSETQ. This CDR3 reads CASSLTWTGSTDTQYF. For the CDR3, the DNA is TGCGCCAGCAGCTTGACCTGGACAGGGAGCACAGATACGCAGTATTTT.

In its sample, this clone was seen once. The chain recombines TRBV18 with TRBJ2-1, with D possibly being TRBD2 (7 bases). Germline CDR1 is KGHSH and CDR2 is LQKENI. CDR3 length equals 14 residues. V shed 2 bases and J shed 8 bases, with 13 bases lying between them. CDR3 sequence (DNA): TGTGCCAGCTCACCAGTGGGGGGGGGCCATGAGCAGTTCTTC. As protein: CASSPVGGGHEQFF.

This clone was counted a single time. The chain links TRBV28 to TRBJ2-7; 11 nucleotides agree with TRBD1. V trimming: 4 bases; J trimming: 6 bases; junction bases outside the gene matches: 8. The CDR3 is 15 amino acids. Per germline, CDR1 MDHEN and CDR2 SYDVKM. The CDR3 nucleotides read TGTGCCAGCAGTTCGACGGGGACAGGGGGTGGCGAGCAGTACTTC. Its protein is CASSSTGTGGGEQYF.

The rearrangement uses TRBV28 and TRBJ2-3, with 11 bases that match TRBD2. After removal of 7 bases from V and 2 bases from J, the junction contained 2 bases not matched to a gene. CDR1 is MDHEN and CDR2 is SYDVKM in the germline V gene. The CDR3 runs 14 residues. The CDR3 DNA sequence: TGTGCCAGCACGACTAGCGGGGCCACAGATACGCAGTATTTT. Its protein product is CASTTSGATDTQYF.

V gene TRBV2 combines with J gene TRBJ1-5, with D perhaps matching TRBD1 (5 bases). The CDR3 covers 14 residues. Trimming shortened V by 6 bases and J by 4 bases, and 13 bases separated the two germline ends. The germline CDR1 and CDR2 sequences are SNHLY and FYNNEI. CDR3 DNA: TGTGCCAGCAGAGGGCAGGGAAGGAATCAGCCCCAGCATTTT. Residues: CASRGQGRNQPQHF.

This clone was seen only a few times. The chain has TRBV30 and TRBJ1-2; 8 positions match TRBD1. This CDR3 comprises 15 residues. Trimming took 2 bases from V and 3 from J; bases not matched to a gene: 8. CDR1 is GTSNPN and CDR2 is SVGIG in the germline V gene (reference sequence). This chain's CDR3 is CAWSRTGTRYYGYTF. CDR3 bases: TGTGCCTGGAGTCGGACAGGGACCCGCTACTATGGCTACACCTTC.

This clone is judged medium-sized. J is TRBJ2-6 and V is TRBV7-6; 10 bases map to TRBD1. This CDR3 comprises 21 residues. The germline V gene has CDR1 SGHVS and CDR2 FNYEAQ. Trimming took 2 bases from V and 0 from J; bases not matched to a gene: 13. The CDR3 DNA reads TGTGCCAGCAGCTTATACCCGCCTCCTGGGACAGGGGACTCTGGGGCCAACGTCCTGACTTTC. It codes for CASSLYPPPGTGDSGANVLTF.

This clone was seen only once. Other DNA sequences in this sample translate to the same CDR3. The chain joins TRBV5-1 to TRBJ2-1, with 8 bases lining up with TRBD2. The junction had 1 base not matched to a gene; V was cut back by 0 bases and J by 2 bases. Germline V gene sequence: CDR1 SGHRS, CDR2 YFSETQ. This CDR3 comprises 15 residues. The CDR3 region has the DNA TGCGCCAGCAGCTTGGCAGCGGGAGCCTACAATGAGCAGTTCTTC. Its protein product is CASSLAAGAYNEQFF.

The V and J genes are TRBV7-2 and TRBJ2-5; 15 bases align to TRBD2. After removal of 0 bases from V and 11 bases from J, the junction contained 7 bases not matched to a gene. Germline V lookup: CDR1 SGHTA, CDR2 FQGNSA. The CDR3 length is 16 residues. CDR3 protein: CASSLAGTSGGREQYF. Written as DNA, the CDR3 is TGTGCCAGCAGCTTAGCCGGGACTAGCGGGGGGCGTGAGCAGTACTTC.

V usage is TRBV7-9 and J usage is TRBJ2-2, with D perhaps TRBD1 (6 bases). The CDR3 contains 15 residues. CDR1 SEHNR and CDR2 FQNEAQ come from the germline V gene (reference sequence). V lost 4 bases and J 6 bases, leaving 15 bases between the germline ends. DNA for the CDR3: TGTGCCAGCAGCTCCCCCCGACAGGACTCCGGGGAGCTGTTTTTT. The encoded protein is CASSSPRQDSGELFF.

The V call is TRBV28, the J call TRBJ1-2; D gene ambiguous. Germline V gene sequence: CDR1 MDHEN, CDR2 SYDVKM. This CDR3 has 13 amino acids. Deletions cut 4 bases from V and 4 bases from J, with 10 bases between. The CDR3 DNA is TGTGCCAGCAGTTACGGGGAGCTCTATGGCTACACCTTC. Residues: CASSYGELYGYTF.

The chain combines TRBV7-9 with TRBJ1-1, with TRBD1 as a possible D gene (6 bases). Germline lookup yields CDR1 SEHNR and CDR2 FQNEAQ (reference sequence). Trimming stripped 6 bases from V and 1 base from J, with 15 bases between. This CDR3 comprises 15 residues. The CDR3 DNA reads as TGTGCCAGCAGGAACCGGGACACTCGGAACACTGAAGCTTTCTTT. It codes for CASRNRDTRNTEAFF.

This chain joins TRBV28 and TRBJ2-1; 7 bases are shared with TRBD2. CDR3 length: 19 residues. Germline V gene sequence: CDR1 MDHEN, CDR2 SYDVKM. The V gene end was trimmed by 3 bases and the J gene end by 4 bases; junction bases not matched to a gene: 18. In DNA form, the CDR3 reads TGTGCCAGCAGTTTGGTACGTCGGGGGGTAAGGGGATCGTACAATGAGCAGTTCTTC. Its translation is CASSLVRRGVRGSYNEQFF. The whole variable domain, filled in from reference TRBV28 and TRBJ2-1, reads DVKVTQSSRYLVKRTGEKVFLECVQDMDHENMFWYRQDPGLGLRLIYFSYDVKMKEKGDIPEGYSVSREKKERFSLILESASTNQTSMYLCASSLVRRGVRGSYNEQFFGPGTRLTVL.

The rearrangement links TRBV7-3 to TRBJ2-1; TRBD2 matches at 8 bases. V shed 2 bases and J 7 bases; nucleotides not matched to a gene: 7. The V gene's germline CDR1 is SGHTA and CDR2 FQGTGA. This CDR3 contains 15 residues. The CDR3 nucleotides are TGTGCCAGCAGCTTATCGTGGCTAGCGGGTAATGAGCAGTTCTTC. This translates into CASSLSWLAGNEQFF.

The chain joins TRBV4-3 to TRBJ1-3; D gene unclear. V was pared by 0 bases and J by 0 bases, with 6 bases between. The CDR3 is made up of 15 amino acids. Germline CDR1 and CDR2: LGHNA and YSLEER. DNA for the CDR3: TGCGCCAGCAGCCAAGACCAGTTCTCTGGAAACACCATATATTTT. It specifies CASSQDQFSGNTIYF.

With regard to this clone: The germline gene is not matched at one end of the junction; a read error may be the cause. The rearrangement links TRBV10-3 to TRBJ1-2; 8 bases align to TRBD1. Germline V CDR1 and CDR2: ENHRY, SYGVKD. This CDR3 region has 16 residues. The CDR3 reads CASSYATGVGSYGYTF. The CDR3 region has the DNA TGTGCCAGCAGTTACGCGACAGGGGTTGGATCTTATGGCTACACCTTC.

The rearrangement links TRBV5-4 to TRBJ2-3, with D unresolved. The CDR3 sequence is 13 residues long. Trimming removed 5 bases from V and 11 bases from J, with 18 bases in between. Germline V gives CDR1 SGHNT, CDR2 YYREEE (reference sequence). The DNA of the CDR3 is TGTGCCAGCAGTCCACCCGGTGCTAGAAGGCAGTATTTT. Protein product: CASSPPGARRQYF. Using reference TRBV5-4 and TRBJ2-3 for the parts outside the CDR3, the full variable domain is ETGVTQSPTHLIKTRGQQVTLRCSSQSGHNTVSWYQQALGQGPQFIFQYYREEENGRGNFPPRFSGLQFPNYSSELNVNALELDDSALYLCASSPPGARRQYFGPGTRLTVL.

Regarding this clone: In the same sample, other DNA sequences code for this CDR3. V usage is TRBV27 and J usage is TRBJ2-7; 10 bases match TRBD2. Trimming cost V 5 bases and J 1 base; bases outside gene matches: 5. This CDR3 has 15 residues. Germline loops: CDR1 MNHEY, CDR2 SMNVEV (reference sequence). The CDR3 reads CASSLTSGASYEQYF. The DNA of the CDR3 is TGTGCCAGCAGTCTAACTAGCGGGGCTTCCTACGAGCAGTACTTC.

The chain couples TRBV18 to TRBJ2-4, with 8 bases that match TRBD1. Germline CDR1 and CDR2: KGHSH and LQKENI. CDR3 length: 14 residues. The V segment lost 2 bases and the J segment 8 bases; nucleotides outside the gene matches: 5. The CDR3 coding sequence is TGTGCCAGCTCACCAGAGACAGGGGACGACATTCAGTACTTC. Translation gives CASSPETGDDIQYF.

The V and J genes are TRBV6-5 and TRBJ2-5; possibly TRBD2 for D (6 bases). Germline V gene sequence: CDR1 MNHEY, CDR2 SVGAGI. This CDR3 is built from 14 residues. The V and J ends lost 7 bases and 5 bases respectively, with 17 bases between them. CDR3: CASISAGSVETQYF. CDR3 nucleotide sequence: TGTGCCAGCATCTCTGCGGGATCGGTCGAGACCCAGTACTTC.

The chain couples TRBV25-1 to TRBJ1-2; a possible D gene is TRBD1 (5 bases). V gave up 1 base and J gave up 8 bases, with 17 bases separating them. The CDR3 extends over 15 amino acids. Germline V gene sequence: CDR1 MGHDK, CDR2 SYGVNS. The CDR3 spells CASSEFQGFGQGYTF. CDR3 DNA sequence: TGTGCCAGCAGTGAATTCCAGGGTTTCGGGCAAGGCTACACCTTC.

This clone was seen only a few times. The chain links TRBV5-1 to TRBJ1-1; 7 bases fit TRBD1. V lost 5 bases and J lost 7; bases outside the gene matches: 8. The CDR3 length is 13 residues. Germline CDR1 and CDR2: SGHRS and YFSETQ. The CDR3 protein is CASSLTGVDEAFF. Written as DNA, the CDR3 is TGCGCCAGCAGTCTAACAGGGGTGGATGAAGCTTTCTTT.

The genes are TRBV6-5 and TRBJ1-6, with 8 nucleotides matching TRBD1. This CDR3 spans 14 amino acids. CDR1 MNHEY and CDR2 SVGAGI come from the germline V gene. Trimming took 4 bases from V and 10 from J; bases not matched to a gene: 6. The CDR3, as DNA: TGTGCCAGCAGTTGGGGACAGGAAACCTCACCCCTCCACTTT. Translation: CASSWGQETSPLHF.

The V gene is TRBV7-2, the J gene TRBJ1-2; D call uncertain. V lost 5 bases and J lost 5, with 9 bases in between. This CDR3 has 12 residues. Germline V lookup: CDR1 SGHTA, CDR2 FQGNSA. As DNA, the CDR3 is TGTGCCAGCAGCCCAGGAGGGTATGGCTACACCTTC. Translated: CASSPGGYGYTF.